This entry concerns a single T cell receptor beta chain. Its target is unknown. The length of the CDR3 is 12 residues. V was clipped by 5 bases and J by 0 bases, with 5 bases between them. Per the germline V gene, CDR1 is MNHEY and CDR2 is SVGEGT. This entry comes from a study of T cell responses to AZD1222 COVID-19 vaccine. About the study: Recipients boosted at about 4 weeks or about 12 weeks are pooled. Study-wide points: Every sample of the repertoires postdated the peak T cell response.

TCRdb's copy holds only in-frame clones and misses some; the assay was immunoSEQ multiplex PCR. Of 110,000 to 150,000 clones listed, 70% to 90% are singletons. The genes are TRBV6-2 or TRBV6-3 and TRBJ2-7; D remains unclear. This sample comprised peripheral blood, obtained on day 0 of AZD1222 vaccination. This clonotype was sampled from an adult in good health. The CDR3 sequence is CASSRRSYEQYF. The CDR3 DNA reads as TGTGCCAGCAGTCGCCGCTCCTACGAGCAGTACTTC.